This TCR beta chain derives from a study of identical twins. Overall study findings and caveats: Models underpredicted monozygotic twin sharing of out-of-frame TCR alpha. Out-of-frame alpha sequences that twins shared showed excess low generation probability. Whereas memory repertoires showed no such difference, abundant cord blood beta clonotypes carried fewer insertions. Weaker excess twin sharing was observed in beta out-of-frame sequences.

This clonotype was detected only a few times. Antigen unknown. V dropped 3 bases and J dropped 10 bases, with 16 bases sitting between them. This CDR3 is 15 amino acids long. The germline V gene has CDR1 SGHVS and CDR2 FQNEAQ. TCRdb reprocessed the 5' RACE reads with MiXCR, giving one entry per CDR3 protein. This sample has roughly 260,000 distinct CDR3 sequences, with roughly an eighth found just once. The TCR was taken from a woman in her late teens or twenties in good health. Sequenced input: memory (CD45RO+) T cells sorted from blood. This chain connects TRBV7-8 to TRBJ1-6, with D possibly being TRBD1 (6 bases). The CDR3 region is CASSFGTIGYSPLHF. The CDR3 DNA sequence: TGTGCCAGCAGCTTCGGGACAATAGGTTACTCACCCCTCCACTTT.